This T cell receptor (beta chain) was sequenced for a study of OX40 agonist ivuxolimab in advanced cancers. The sample holds one count of this clone. Libraries were prepared by immunoSEQ multiplex PCR; TCRdb keeps only in-frame clonotypes and omits some of them. The sample carries under 30,000 clones, 90% recorded once. This clonotype originated in an adult with an advanced solid tumor such as melanoma, head and neck, liver or kidney cancer. Sequenced material: CD4+ or CD8+ T cells sorted from blood, taken in a trial of the OX40 agonist ivuxolimab.

DNA for the CDR3: TGTGCCAGCAGTCCTACGGACAGGCTATATATGAACACTGAAGCTTTCTTT. It translates to CASSPTDRLYMNTEAFF. V gene TRBV27 combines with J gene TRBJ1-1, with 7 bases matching TRBD1. The germline V gene encodes CDR1 MNHEY and CDR2 SMNVEV (reference sequence). The CDR3 has 17 amino acids. The J segment lost 0 bases and the V segment lost 5 bases, leaving 12 bases of the junction unmatched.